The 26 T cell receptor beta chains below were found in one sample sequenced in a study of blood T cell repertoires in COVID-19. The protocol was immunoSEQ multiplex PCR, while the TCRdb copy is restricted to in-frame clones and leaves out a portion. This table has some 200,000 clones, roughly 81% appearing once. The sample taken for sequencing was peripheral blood. The receptors were gathered from a woman over 75 with COVID-19, enrolled during active disease.

The chain recombines TRBV19 with TRBJ2-1; D is perhaps TRBD2 (6 bases). V lost 4 bases to trimming and J lost 4 bases, with 8 bases between them. Germline values: CDR1 LNHDA, CDR2 SQIVND (reference sequence). This CDR3 is built from 13 residues. The CDR3 is CASSSGNYNEQFF. CDR3 DNA sequence: TGTGCCAGTAGTAGCGGGAATTACAATGAGCAGTTCTTC.

The V gene is TRBV4-3, the J gene TRBJ1-1; TRBD1 matches 8 bases. Unmatched junction bases numbered 6, after V lost 2 bases and J lost 1 base. The CDR3 totals 16 residues. Germline CDR1 reads LGHNA; CDR2 reads YSLEER. The CDR3 here is CASSQYSGTGNTEAFF. The CDR3 nucleotides read TGCGCCAGCAGCCAATATTCGGGGACAGGGAACACTGAAGCTTTCTTT.

The V call is TRBV19, the J call TRBJ2-7; 7 bases agree with TRBD2. The V segment lost 7 bases and the J segment 0 bases; nucleotides outside the gene matches: 6. Germline V lookup: CDR1 LNHDA, CDR2 SQIVND (reference sequence). The CDR3 totals 14 residues. CDR3 nucleotides: TGTGCCAGTACCGGTAGCGGGCCCTCCTACGAGCAGTACTTC. It is translated as CASTGSGPSYEQYF.

The genes are TRBV7-2 and TRBJ1-1; TRBD1 is a possible D gene (6 bases). This CDR3 has 15 amino acids. Deletions cut 2 bases from V and 6 bases from J, with 16 bases between. Germline CDR1 reads SGHTA; CDR2 reads FQGNSA. The CDR3 loop is CASSLLTQGQSEAFF. The CDR3 coding sequence is TGTGCCAGCAGCTTACTAACACAGGGCCAGTCTGAAGCTTTCTTT. Full variable domain (missing parts from reference TRBV7-2 and TRBJ1-1): GAGVSQSPSNKVTEKGKDVELRCDPISGHTALYWYRQSLGQGLEFLIYFQGNSAPDKSGLPSDRFSAERTGGSVSTLTIQRTQQEDSAVYLCASSLLTQGQSEAFFGQGTRLTVV.

The V gene is TRBV19, the J gene TRBJ2-1; 9 bases align to TRBD2. With V trimmed by 2 bases and J by 0 bases, 2 bases remained unmatched. The CDR3 consists of 16 residues. CDR1 and CDR2 from the germline V gene are LNHDA and SQIVND (reference sequence). The CDR3 reads CASSILAGTSYNEQFF. CDR3 DNA: TGTGCCAGTAGTATACTAGCGGGAACCTCCTACAATGAGCAGTTCTTC.

The J gene is TRBJ1-5, the V gene TRBV10-1; D unresolved. CDR3 length: 14 amino acids. Germline CDR1 and CDR2: WNHNN and SYGVQD (reference sequence). V gave up 10 bases and J gave up 3 bases, with 16 bases separating them. The CDR3 spells CAILDNTPNQPQHF. The CDR3 coding sequence is TGCGCCATCCTCGACAACACTCCCAATCAGCCCCAGCATTTT.

The rearrangement joins TRBV5-8 to TRBJ2-5; tentative D call: TRBD2 (5 bases). This CDR3 has 13 residues. Germline V gene data show CDR1 as SGHTS and CDR2 as YDEGEE. The V gene lost 0 bases and the J gene lost 4 bases, with 7 bases spanning the gap. The CDR3 spells CASSLVRGETQYF. The CDR3, as DNA: TGTGCCAGCAGCTTGGTACGGGGAGAGACCCAGTACTTC.

The rearrangement joins TRBV6-2 or TRBV6-3 to TRBJ2-2, with a weak D call TRBD2 (6 bases). Germline CDR1 MNHEY, CDR2 SVGEGT. This CDR3 has 13 amino acids. V was pared by 2 bases and J by 7 bases, with 8 bases between. CDR3 sequence (DNA): TGTGCCAGCAGTTACCGGAGGGACGGGGAGCTGTTTTTT. This translates into CASSYRRDGELFF.

The rearrangement uses TRBV5-5 and TRBJ2-7; 7 nucleotides line up with TRBD2. The CDR3 sequence is 15 residues long. The germline CDR1 and CDR2 sequences are SGHKS and YYEKEE (reference sequence). The J segment lost 5 bases and the V segment lost 6 bases, leaving 14 bases of the junction unmatched. As DNA, the CDR3 is TGTGCCAGCACCCCCAACCGGGGGGTCTTACACGAGCAGTACTTC. Protein product: CASTPNRGVLHEQYF.

The chain recombines TRBV2 with TRBJ2-6, with D possibly matching TRBD2 (5 bases). The V gene lost 4 bases and the J gene lost 2 bases, with 6 bases spanning the gap. The germline gives CDR1 SNHLY, CDR2 FYNNEI. The CDR3 loop spans 14 amino acids. CDR3 nucleotides: TGTGCCAGCAGTGCCGGGACTGGGGCCAACGTCCTGACTTTC. Its protein is CASSAGTGANVLTF.

As DNA, the CDR3 is TGCGCCAGCAGCCAAGCAGGAACCCGCACAGATACGCAGTATTTT. This gives the protein CASSQAGTRTDTQYF. This chain connects TRBV4-1 to TRBJ2-3; D remains unclear. This CDR3 contains 15 residues. Germline lookup yields CDR1 MGHRA and CDR2 YSYEKL. V lost 1 base and J 1 base, leaving 9 bases between the germline ends.

The V gene is TRBV6-5, the J gene TRBJ2-2; TRBD1 matches 8 bases. From germline, CDR1 is MNHEY and CDR2 SVGAGI. The CDR3 spans 15 residues. V shed 5 bases, J shed 2 bases, and the junction held 4 bases outside the gene matches. CDR3 sequence: CASSRDRPNTGELFF. CDR3 coding DNA: TGTGCCAGCAGTCGGGACAGGCCAAACACCGGGGAGCTGTTTTTT.

V and J are TRBV11-2 and TRBJ1-2; 7 positions agree with TRBD1. V shed 6 bases, J shed 5 bases, and the junction held 12 bases outside the gene matches. Germline-derived CDR1 and CDR2 are SGHAT and FQNNGV. This CDR3 is 15 amino acids long. CDR3 sequence: CASRKPSTGSYGYTF. CDR3 DNA: TGTGCCAGCAGAAAACCATCGACAGGGAGTTATGGCTACACCTTC.

This rearrangement joins TRBV3-1 (or the pseudogene TRBV3-2) to TRBJ2-1, with 8 bases that match TRBD2. J gave up 3 bases and V 1 base, and 5 bases lay outside the gene matches. The length of the CDR3 is 16 residues. Germline CDR1 and CDR2: LGHDT and YNNKEL (reference sequence). CDR3 coding DNA: TGTGCCAGCAGCCAAGGTTTCCTAGCGGGCTACAATGAGCAGTTCTTC. It codes for CASSQGFLAGYNEQFF.

The chain uses TRBV19 and TRBJ1-1; 9 nucleotides line up with TRBD1. With 5 bases clipped from V and 4 bases from J, the junction kept 8 bases outside the gene matches. Per germline, CDR1 LNHDA and CDR2 SQIVND (reference sequence). The CDR3 consists of 15 residues. The CDR3 loop reads CASSAIQGAGTEAFF. CDR3 DNA sequence: TGTGCCAGTAGTGCCATACAGGGGGCAGGCACTGAAGCTTTCTTT.

In DNA, the CDR3 is TGTGCCGGTGGACAGAGCTCCTATAATTCACCCCTCCACTTT. It yields the protein CAGGQSSYNSPLHF. This rearrangement joins TRBV6-5 to TRBJ1-6; TRBD1 is a possible D gene (6 bases). Germline loops: CDR1 MNHEY, CDR2 SVGAGI. The CDR3 spans 14 residues. With 11 bases removed from V and 0 bases from J, the gap between germline ends came to 11 bases.

The V call is TRBV29-1, the J call TRBJ1-4; D gene uncertain. Germline V gene data show CDR1 as SQVTM and CDR2 as ANQGSEA. The CDR3 contains 13 residues. V dropped 7 bases and J dropped 5 bases, with 14 bases sitting between them. The DNA for the CDR3 is TGCAGCGCTGGAGGTTCGGAGAATGAAAAACTGTTTTTT. This codes for CSAGGSENEKLFF.

In nucleotides, the CDR3 is TGTGCCAGCAGCTTGGTGGCAGGGGGCGCCCCCTTTTCCAAAAACATTCAGTACTTC. As protein: CASSLVAGGAPFSKNIQYF. V and J are TRBV5-6 and TRBJ2-4; 8 nucleotides line up with TRBD1. Germline V gene data show CDR1 as SGHDT and CDR2 as YYEEEE. The CDR3 contains 19 residues. Trimming removed 0 bases from V and 2 bases from J; junction bases left unmatched: 13.

Details on this clone: Other DNA sequences in this specimen translate into the identical CDR3. This chain joins TRBV12-3 or TRBV12-4 and TRBJ1-1; no clear D. CDR3 length equals 13 residues. Deletions cut 2 bases from V and 2 bases from J, with 6 bases between. CDR3 DNA: TGTGCCAGCAGTTTACGAGGCAACACTGAAGCTTTCTTT. This sequence encodes CASSLRGNTEAFF.

The chain couples TRBV19 to TRBJ1-1; D perhaps matches TRBD1 (5 bases). The CDR3 spans 15 residues. V shed 10 bases and J shed 0 bases, with 18 bases lying between them. Germline lookup yields CDR1 LNHDA and CDR2 SQIVND (reference sequence). CDR3 coding DNA: TGTGCCATCAACGGTGACAGCTATATGAACACTGAAGCTTTCTTT. It translates to CAINGDSYMNTEAFF.

The chain links TRBV2 to TRBJ1-5; no firm D call. The CDR3 totals 14 residues. With 5 bases removed from V and 4 bases from J, the gap between germline ends came to 12 bases. The germline CDR1 and CDR2 sequences are SNHLY and FYNNEI. In DNA form, the CDR3 reads TGTGCCAGCAGTCCCGACTCAGAGAATCAGCCCCAGCATTTT. It codes for CASSPDSENQPQHF.

CDR3 DNA: TGCGCCAGCAGCTCAGAGGGGGCGGGAACTGAAGCTTTCTTT. It encodes CASSSEGAGTEAFF. The chain joins TRBV5-1 to TRBJ1-1, with 7 bases matching TRBD1. The CDR3 is 14 amino acids. Germline CDR1 reads SGHRS; CDR2 reads YFSETQ. The J segment lost 5 bases and the V segment lost 3 bases, leaving 7 bases of the junction unmatched.

This sequence joins TRBV18 and TRBJ2-7; 7 bases fit TRBD2. The CDR3 covers 15 residues. The germline V gene has CDR1 KGHSH and CDR2 LQKENI. V lost 3 bases, J lost 3 bases, and 8 bases stayed unmatched. CDR3 protein: CASSPLGLGDYEQYF. In nucleotides, the CDR3 is TGTGCCAGCTCACCCTTAGGACTAGGGGACTACGAGCAGTACTTC.

In its sample, this clone was seen a few times. The chain uses TRBV11-3 and TRBJ1-1; the D is unclear. This CDR3 has 14 residues. The germline CDR1 and CDR2 sequences are SGHNT and YENEEA. Trimming stripped 4 bases from V and 4 bases from J, with 13 bases between. In nucleotides, the CDR3 is TGTGCCAGCAGCTCCACTAGTCGGGGCACTGAAGCTTTCTTT. Its translation: CASSSTSRGTEAFF.

Written as DNA, the CDR3 is TGTGCCAGCAGTTTACAGGGCACTGAAGCTTTCTTT. Protein product: CASSLQGTEAFF. The chain has TRBV12-3 or TRBV12-4 and TRBJ1-1, with D tentatively TRBD1 (5 bases). There are 12 residues in the CDR3. Deletions cut 2 bases from V and 4 bases from J, with 5 bases between.

V is TRBV4-2 and J is TRBJ1-6; a possible D gene is TRBD1 (5 bases). Germline V gives CDR1 LGHNA, CDR2 YNFKEQ. CDR3 length equals 18 residues. Trimming stripped 1 base from V and 7 bases from J, with 20 bases between. The CDR3 reads CASSQVFSGQAGNSPLHF. For the CDR3, the DNA is TGTGCCAGCAGCCAAGTCTTTTCGGGGCAGGCGGGGAATTCACCCCTCCACTTT.